The 21 T cell receptor beta chains below come from one sample, sequenced in a study of blood T cell repertoires in COVID-19 (dated by TCRdb to the early 2020s). Preparation of the library involved the immunoSEQ multiplex PCR assay. Sourced from immuneACCESS, this table was stored by TCRdb with only in-frame sequences that have V and J called. A share of the clones is absent; for the studies checked, an unresolved V gene accounts for under half, and the remainder has no known explanation. This sample has tens of thousands of clones in its table, and roughly 83% of those were observed once. The ten largest clones add up to around 2.3% of the sample. Sequenced material: peripheral blood. The receptors here all came from a man older than 75 with active or convalescent COVID-19.

In its sample, this clone was seen once. The CDR3: CASSFGTSGLSDTQYF. In DNA form, the CDR3 reads TGCGCCAGCAGCTTTGGGACTAGCGGGCTTTCAGATACGCAGTATTTT. V gene TRBV5-1 combines with J gene TRBJ2-3; 12 bases are shared with TRBD2. This CDR3 comprises 16 residues. Unmatched junction bases numbered 5, after V lost 2 bases and J lost 4 bases. Germline V gene lookup returns CDR1 SGHRS and CDR2 YFSETQ.

The chain joins TRBV6-2 or TRBV6-3 to TRBJ2-1; D is undetermined. Germline V gene lookup returns CDR1 MNHEY and CDR2 SVGEGT. The CDR3 length is 11 residues. Trimming pared 4 bases from V and 8 bases from J, leaving 6 bases between. In DNA form, the CDR3 reads TGTGCCAGCAGTTCCCTTGATGAGCAGTTCTTC. Translated: CASSSLDEQFF.

V gene TRBV11-3 combines with J gene TRBJ2-5; 7 positions match TRBD2. Germline V gene data show CDR1 as SGHNT and CDR2 as YENEEA. The V gene end was trimmed by 5 bases and the J gene end by 5 bases; junction bases not matched to a gene: 8. This CDR3 is 14 amino acids long. In nucleotides, the CDR3 is TGTGCCAGCAGCATGAGCGGGACCCCGGAGACCCAGTACTTC. Amino acids: CASSMSGTPETQYF.

The chain has TRBV11-3 and TRBJ1-2, with 7 bases matching TRBD1. CDR1 and CDR2 (germline): SGHNT, YENEEA. The CDR3 extends over 15 amino acids. With 5 bases clipped from V and 3 bases from J, the junction kept 9 bases outside the gene matches. DNA for the CDR3: TGTGCCAGCAGCCGAGCCACAGGGGCACACTATGGCTACACCTTC. Its protein product is CASSRATGAHYGYTF.

The chain carries TRBV7-2 and TRBJ2-7, with D maybe TRBD2 (5 bases). The V end was cut by 5 bases, the J end by 5 bases, with 13 bases between. CDR3 length equals 13 residues. Per germline, CDR1 SGHTA and CDR2 FQGNSA. CDR3 sequence reads: CASSQPSMDEQYF. In DNA, the CDR3 is TGTGCCAGCAGCCAACCTAGCATGGACGAGCAGTACTTC.

The chain couples TRBV5-1 to TRBJ1-4; 8 nucleotides match TRBD1. The V segment lost 4 bases and the J segment 4 bases; nucleotides outside the gene matches: 6. Germline-derived CDR1 and CDR2 are SGHRS and YFSETQ. This CDR3 spans 15 amino acids. DNA of the CDR3: TGCGCCAGCAGCCCAGGACAGGGTGGTAATGAAAAACTGTTTTTT. Translated: CASSPGQGGNEKLFF.

This clone is a singleton in its sample. The CDR3: CASIRDRETHEQYF. CDR3 sequence (DNA): TGTGCCAGCATTCGGGACAGGGAGACCCACGAGCAGTACTTC. The chain combines TRBV2 with TRBJ2-7; 9 bases are a match to TRBD1. Germline V gene sequence: CDR1 SNHLY, CDR2 FYNNEI. The CDR3 is 14 amino acids. After removal of 7 bases from V and 5 bases from J, the junction contained 9 bases not matched to a gene.

The chain uses TRBV4-1 and TRBJ2-1; tentative D call: TRBD1 (5 bases). This CDR3 comprises 17 residues. In germline, CDR1 is MGHRA, CDR2 YSYEKL. Trimming left V 3 bases short and J 7 bases short, with 22 bases between. The CDR3 nucleotides read TGCGCCAGCAGCCATGGAAGTGGGGCAGCCGAACGAAATGAGCAGTTCTTC. This sequence encodes CASSHGSGAAERNEQFF.

The chain employs TRBV12-3 or TRBV12-4 and TRBJ2-5; D may be TRBD2 (5 bases). The CDR3 loop spans 13 amino acids. The V and J ends lost 1 base and 6 bases respectively, with 9 bases between them. CDR3 region: CASSLVGGQTQYF. The CDR3 DNA reads as TGTGCCAGCAGTTTAGTGGGCGGGCAGACCCAGTACTTC.

J is TRBJ2-7 and V is TRBV25-1; tentatively, D is TRBD2 (6 bases). The CDR3 spans 15 residues. Germline CDR1 is MGHDK and CDR2 is SYGVNS. Trimming cost V 2 bases and J 3 bases, with 14 bases left between them. The CDR3 spells CASSEGGAGNYEQYF. The CDR3, as DNA: TGTGCCAGCAGTGAAGGCGGGGCGGGGAACTACGAGCAGTACTTC.

This rearrangement joins TRBV4-3 to TRBJ2-7, with D possibly being TRBD2 (5 bases). Germline CDR1 reads LGHNA; CDR2 reads YSLEER. Trimming shortened V by 0 bases and J by 3 bases, and 12 bases separated the two germline ends. The CDR3 extends over 15 amino acids. The CDR3 nucleotides are TGCGCCAGCAGCCAAGATTCCGCTCGGGACTACGAGCAGTACTTC. Translating gives CASSQDSARDYEQYF.

This clone appeared a few times. The chain recombines TRBV7-8 with TRBJ1-5; 7 bases are a match to TRBD1. The germline CDR1 and CDR2 sequences are SGHVS and FQNEAQ. The CDR3 length is 16 residues. The V and J ends lost 5 bases and 5 bases, in that order; junction bases with no gene match: 12. CDR3 region: CASSRQGRSLDQPQHF. The CDR3, as DNA: TGTGCCAGCAGCCGACAGGGTAGGTCGCTGGATCAGCCCCAGCATTTT.

V is TRBV30 and J is TRBJ1-4, with 7 positions matching TRBD1. The CDR3 has 15 amino acids. V was clipped by 5 bases and J by 7 bases; unmatched bases: 13. Per germline, CDR1 GTSNPN and CDR2 SVGIG (reference sequence). CDR3 in DNA: TGTGCCTGGGCTCCCAAACAGGGGCTTAGTGAAAAACTGTTTTTT. Amino acid sequence: CAWAPKQGLSEKLFF.

The chain combines TRBV9 with TRBJ2-3; weak D call: TRBD2 (6 bases). Trimming took 2 bases from V and 5 from J, leaving 12 bases between them. The CDR3 runs to 14 residues. From germline, CDR1 is SGDLS and CDR2 YYNGEE. DNA of the CDR3: TGTGCCAGCAGCGTCGGAGGGGCGGGAGATACGCAGTATTTT. Protein: CASSVGGAGDTQYF.

The CDR3 spells CASSLALLGYQETQYF. CDR3 DNA sequence: TGTGCCAGCAGCTTAGCTCTCCTGGGCTATCAAGAGACCCAGTACTTC. The chain carries TRBV11-2 and TRBJ2-5; D unresolved. V shed 1 base and J shed 2 bases, with 14 bases lying between them. CDR1 is SGHAT, CDR2 FQNNGV, per germline. This CDR3 contains 16 residues.

This chain uses TRBV4-1 with TRBJ1-5; possibly TRBD1 for D (6 bases). V was cut by 4 bases and J by 0 bases, with 16 bases left in between. The CDR3 is made up of 17 amino acids. Germline-derived CDR1 and CDR2 are MGHRA and YSYEKL. The CDR3 protein is CASSLSIGQLSNQPQHF. The CDR3, as DNA: TGCGCCAGCAGCCTCTCTATAGGACAGCTTAGCAATCAGCCCCAGCATTTT.

This chain links TRBV2 with TRBJ2-7; D uncertain. Looked up from germline, CDR1 is SNHLY and CDR2 is FYNNEI. The CDR3 is made up of 14 amino acids. Trimming shortened V by 6 bases and J by 2 bases, and 14 bases separated the two germline ends. The CDR3: CASRVLEGAYEQYF. The DNA for the CDR3 is TGTGCCAGCAGGGTCCTCGAAGGAGCCTACGAGCAGTACTTC.

This clone was counted only a few times. The CDR3 reads CASSEALPQGGSGNTIYF. The CDR3 DNA reads TGTGCCAGCAGTGAAGCGCTGCCGCAGGGCGGCTCTGGAAACACCATATATTTT. V and J are TRBV6-1 and TRBJ1-3, with a tentative D call TRBD1 (5 bases). Deletions cut 0 bases from V and 0 bases from J, with 15 bases between. CDR1 is MNHNS and CDR2 is SASEGT in the germline V gene. The CDR3 contains 18 residues.

This clone is a singleton in its sample. The rearrangement uses TRBV5-1 and TRBJ2-5; 10 bases map to TRBD2. Trimming took 4 bases from V and 5 from J; bases not matched to a gene: 14. Looked up from germline, CDR1 is SGHRS and CDR2 is YFSETQ. The CDR3 sequence is 17 residues long. This CDR3 is CASSAGPSGGALETQYF. CDR3 in DNA: TGCGCCAGCAGCGCGGGCCCGAGCGGGGGGGCCTTGGAGACCCAGTACTTC.

The V gene is TRBV10-3, the J gene TRBJ2-7, with TRBD2 matching 13 bases. CDR3 length: 16 residues. Germline V CDR1 and CDR2: ENHRY, SYGVKD. V lost 4 bases and J lost 4; bases outside the gene matches: 7. The CDR3 here is CAISGTSGRTGYEQYF. CDR3 nucleotides: TGTGCCATCAGTGGGACTAGCGGGAGAACCGGGTACGAGCAGTACTTC.

V and J are TRBV6-5 and TRBJ2-7, with 10 positions matching TRBD1. Germline lookup yields CDR1 MNHEY and CDR2 SVGAGI. The CDR3 is 13 residues long. Trimming cost V 7 bases and J 6 bases; bases outside gene matches: 6. The CDR3 nucleotides read TGTGCCAGCAAACGGGACAGGGGTGCCGAGCAGTACTTC. This translates into CASKRDRGAEQYF.